The source of this T cell receptor beta chain is a study of OX40 agonist ivuxolimab in advanced cancers. With regard to the full study: Ivuxolimab was an agonistic, fully human IgG2 monoclonal antibody directed against OX40 (CD134), a costimulatory receptor. In the dose-escalation cohort, 65% to 90% of patients were male, and the mean age was around 60 years, with a range of about 23 to 90. Of the 50 to 55 dose-escalation patients, hepatocellular carcinoma was present in approximately 20, melanoma in roughly 15, renal cell carcinoma in 9 and head and neck cancer in 9. Intravenous ivuxolimab was administered to patients every 2 weeks at six dose levels: 0.01, 0.1, 0.3, 1.5, 3 and 10 mg/kg. Peripheral TCRbeta sequencing was intended to test whether TCR sequence diversity was altered and clonal T-cell expansion was caused by ivuxolimab. The paper covers the monotherapy dose-escalation part of the phase I ivuxolimab trial, which included N ≈ 57 patients. Patients were allowed to have had prior anti-PD-1, anti-PD-L1 or anti-CTLA-4 therapy, and 40% of the dose-escalation patients had been treated with checkpoint inhibitors. Three dose-escalation patients achieved partial responses, one with hepatocellular carcinoma and two with cutaneous melanoma.

Trimmed from V: 5 bases; trimmed from J: 4 bases; junction bases lacking a gene match: 12. The CDR3, cysteine through phenylalanine, is 17 amino acids long. Only the CDR3 part of the read is kept: 51 bases, read in frame from the first base. CDR1 and CDR2 (SEHNR, FQNEAQ) derive from the germline V gene (reference sequence). Genomic DNA was extracted from sorted cells for sequencing of the TCRbeta CDR3 region. The immunoSEQ Assay was used to sequence the TCRbeta CDR3 regions. This immuneACCESS table, as held by TCRdb, lists in-frame sequences with V and J called but not all clones. Of the missing ones, under half trace to an unresolved V gene in checked studies; the others have no known cause. This sample has around 10,000 clones in its table, and around 85% of those were observed once. The biggest ten clones account for about 13% of the sample. The trial excluded patients who had a history of autoimmune disease or who were on systemic immunosuppression. Peripheral blood for TCR sequencing was drawn from every dose cohort at baseline, at cycle 4 day 1 and at cycle 7 day 1. The samples were drawn from a first-in-human, open-label, multicenter phase I dose-escalation trial of ivuxolimab. Adults with locally advanced or metastatic melanoma, renal cell carcinoma, hepatocellular carcinoma or head and neck squamous cell carcinoma were enrolled in the trial. Before TCR sequencing, CD4+ T cells and CD8+ T cells from peripheral blood were sorted into separate populations.

The full study reports these points: Low levels of normalized T-cell clonal expansion were also seen in some patients who did not respond. The antigen specificity of the peripheral T cells that underwent clonal expansion was not determined. At doses from 0.1 to 3.0 mg/kg, clonal expansion was seen in both CD4+ and CD8+ blood T cells between baseline and week 6. After ivuxolimab, more expanded clones were found on average in CD8+ T cells than in CD4+ T cells. Partial responders in the 0.1-3.0 mg/kg groups had among the lowest normalized peripheral clonal expansion, especially among CD8+ T cells.

Concerning this clone itself: Its antigen specificity is not known. Per-base quality was not reported, and no clone a single base away is much larger than it.

The specimen comprised CD4+ or CD8+ T cells sorted from blood, sampled in a trial of the OX40 agonist ivuxolimab. Recombination linked TRBV7-9 to TRBJ2-3, and 10 junction bases match TRBD1. The source is an adult with an advanced solid tumor such as melanoma, head and neck, liver or kidney cancer. The CDR3 sequence is CASSIVPRTGGSDTQYF. The sequence in DNA is TGTGCCAGCAGCATCGTGCCCAGGACAGGGGGATCAGATACGCAGTATTTT.